This TCR beta chain is from a study of shared clonotypes between healthy human individuals. The CDR3 is 14 amino acids. Germline assignment: CDR1 SNHLY and CDR2 FYNNEI. The germline V and J ends were trimmed by 8 bases and 6 bases, with 14 bases remaining between them. Methods used by the authors: Junction-only immunoSEQ sequences carried no quality scores, so filtering differed. Sequenced by immunoSEQ multiplex PCR; TCRdb stores in-frame clones only, minus some. From that table come the V and J calls and clone size; the DNA was used to work out D and trimming. This table has some 320,000 clones, roughly 91% appearing once.

The chain joins TRBV2 to TRBJ1-6; D is ambiguous. The source material was memory CD8+ T cells sorted from blood. Specified subset: CD45RO+ cells pooled with CCR7-negative TemRA cells. The TCR comes from a man aged 18-30 years in good health. The CDR3 loop is CASLTGQINSPLHF. The CDR3, as DNA: TGTGCCAGCCTTACCGGGCAAATTAATTCACCCCTCCACTTT.